Sequencing of this T cell receptor (beta chain) was carried out in a study of CXCR3-negative and CXCR3-positive naive CD8 T cells. About the study: Libraries each contributed about 1.5 +/- 0.3 million TRB reads, for around 140 million in total.

From germline, CDR1 is MDHEN and CDR2 SYDVKM. This CDR3 region has 14 residues. Points from the study as a whole: TRB CDR3s of CXCR3-positive naive cells were more hydrophobic than those of CXCR3-negative naive cells. With surface CD5 comparable between naive subsets, TCR strength was estimated using properties derived from the TRB CDR3.

In terms of frequency, this clonotype is medium-sized. What it binds is unknown. In preparing the TRB cDNA libraries, 5' RACE with UMI labels was used. TCRdb reprocessed the 5' RACE reads; each CDR3 protein has one entry and no DNA is given. Recorded for this sample: around 6,700 distinct CDR3 sequences. V gene TRBV28 combines with J gene TRBJ2-7; TCRdb's D gene call, TRBD1, goes unchecked for lack of DNA. The clonotype originates from a human donor in good health. Some clones in this sample may be carry-over from other donors' samples. Material for sequencing was naive CXCR3- CD8+ T cells from blood. Subset specified: CD45RO-CCR7+CD27+CD95- naive CD8+ T cells lacking CXCR3 (TNR3-). The CDR3 loop reads CASSSRTGLGEQYF. Based on the CDR3 plus reference TRBV28 and TRBJ2-7, the full variable domain is DVKVTQSSRYLVKRTGEKVFLECVQDMDHENMFWYRQDPGLGLRLIYFSYDVKMKEKGDIPEGYSVSREKKERFSLILESASTNQTSMYLCASSSRTGLGEQYFGPGTRLTVT.